This T cell receptor beta chain was captured by sequencing in a study of blood T cell repertoires in COVID-19. Study-wide context: The United States, Italy and Spain were the sources of the acute and convalescent COVID-19 samples.

TCRdb's table, derived via immunoSEQ multiplex PCR, lists solely in-frame clones and lacks some. The sample carries roughly 120,000 clones, roughly 90% recorded once. The CDR3 spans 15 residues. Germline assignment: CDR1 SGHTA and CDR2 FQGNSA. J lost 3 bases, V lost 0 bases, and 1 base had no gene match. While infection was still active, Seattle patients were enrolled and then followed longitudinally. Sequenced material: peripheral blood. V is TRBV7-2 and J is TRBJ2-1; 8 bases agree with TRBD2. The receptor's source is a man aged 55 to 70 with COVID-19, enrolled during active disease. CDR3 DNA sequence: TGTGCCAGCAGCTTAGCACTAGCGGTCTACAATGAGCAGTTCTTC. This encodes CASSLALAVYNEQFF.